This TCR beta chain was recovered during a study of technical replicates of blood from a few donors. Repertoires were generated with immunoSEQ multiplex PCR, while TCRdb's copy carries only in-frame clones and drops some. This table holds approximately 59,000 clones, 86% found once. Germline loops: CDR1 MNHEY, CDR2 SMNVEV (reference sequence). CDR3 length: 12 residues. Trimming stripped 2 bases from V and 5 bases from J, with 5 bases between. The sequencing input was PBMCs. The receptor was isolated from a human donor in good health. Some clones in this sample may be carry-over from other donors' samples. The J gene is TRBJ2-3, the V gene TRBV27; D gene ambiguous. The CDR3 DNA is TGTGCCAGCAGTTTAAGCCGAGATACGCAGTATTTT. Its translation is CASSLSRDTQYF.